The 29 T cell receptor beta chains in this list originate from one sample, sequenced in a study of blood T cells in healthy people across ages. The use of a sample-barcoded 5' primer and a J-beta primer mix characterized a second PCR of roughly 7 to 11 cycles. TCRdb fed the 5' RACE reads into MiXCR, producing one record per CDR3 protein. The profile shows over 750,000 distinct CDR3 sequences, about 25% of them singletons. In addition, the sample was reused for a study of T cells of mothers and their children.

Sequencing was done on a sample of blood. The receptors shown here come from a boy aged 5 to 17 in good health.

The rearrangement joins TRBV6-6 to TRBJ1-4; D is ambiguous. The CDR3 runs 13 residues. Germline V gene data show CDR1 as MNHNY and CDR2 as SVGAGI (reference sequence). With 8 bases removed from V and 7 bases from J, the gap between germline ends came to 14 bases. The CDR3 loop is CASSLGFGEKLFF. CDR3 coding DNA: TGTGCCAGCTCTCTTGGTTTCGGTGAAAAACTGTTTTTT.

The CDR3 is CASTPDSMNTEAFF. In DNA form, the CDR3 reads TGTGCCAGCACCCCGGACAGCATGAACACTGAAGCTTTCTTT. V gene TRBV9 combines with J gene TRBJ1-1, with D tentatively TRBD1 (6 bases). Germline values: CDR1 SGDLS, CDR2 YYNGEE. V lost 6 bases, J lost 0 bases, and 12 bases lay in between. CDR3 length: 14 amino acids.

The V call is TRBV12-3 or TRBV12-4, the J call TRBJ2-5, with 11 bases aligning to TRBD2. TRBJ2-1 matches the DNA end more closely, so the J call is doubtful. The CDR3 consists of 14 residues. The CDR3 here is CASRESTSGRDQFF. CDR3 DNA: TGTGCCAGCAGGGAGTCTACTAGCGGGAGAGATCAGTTCTTC.

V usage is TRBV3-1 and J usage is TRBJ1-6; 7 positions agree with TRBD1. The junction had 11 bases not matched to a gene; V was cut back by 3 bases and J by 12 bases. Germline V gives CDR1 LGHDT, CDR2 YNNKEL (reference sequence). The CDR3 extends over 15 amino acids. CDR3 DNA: TGTGCCAGCAGCCACCCGGGACAGTTCAGGGGACCCCTCCACTTT. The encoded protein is CASSHPGQFRGPLHF.

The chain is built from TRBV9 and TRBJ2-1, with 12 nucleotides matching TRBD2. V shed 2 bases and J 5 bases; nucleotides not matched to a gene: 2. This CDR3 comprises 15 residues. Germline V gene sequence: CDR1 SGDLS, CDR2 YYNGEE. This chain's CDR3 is CASSVTSGRNNEQFF. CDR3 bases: TGTGCCAGCAGCGTGACTAGCGGGAGAAACAATGAGCAGTTCTTC.

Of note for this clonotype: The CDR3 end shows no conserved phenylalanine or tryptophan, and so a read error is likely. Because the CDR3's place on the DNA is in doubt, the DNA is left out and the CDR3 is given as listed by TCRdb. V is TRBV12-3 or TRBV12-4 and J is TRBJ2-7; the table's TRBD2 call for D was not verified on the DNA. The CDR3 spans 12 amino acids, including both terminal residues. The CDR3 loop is CASSGLRVSPHS.

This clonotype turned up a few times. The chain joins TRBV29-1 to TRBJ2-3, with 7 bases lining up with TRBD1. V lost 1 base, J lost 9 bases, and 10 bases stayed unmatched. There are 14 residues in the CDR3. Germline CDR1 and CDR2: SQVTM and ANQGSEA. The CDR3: CSVEVGDRPNTQYF. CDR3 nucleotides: TGCAGCGTTGAAGTGGGGGACAGACCGAACACGCAGTATTTT.

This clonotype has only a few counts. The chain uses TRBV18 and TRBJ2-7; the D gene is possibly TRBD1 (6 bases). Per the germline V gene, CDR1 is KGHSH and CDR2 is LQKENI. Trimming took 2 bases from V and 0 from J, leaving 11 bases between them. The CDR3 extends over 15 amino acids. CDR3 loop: CASSPIGQSSYEQYF. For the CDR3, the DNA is TGTGCCAGCTCACCAATCGGACAGAGCTCCTACGAGCAGTACTTC.

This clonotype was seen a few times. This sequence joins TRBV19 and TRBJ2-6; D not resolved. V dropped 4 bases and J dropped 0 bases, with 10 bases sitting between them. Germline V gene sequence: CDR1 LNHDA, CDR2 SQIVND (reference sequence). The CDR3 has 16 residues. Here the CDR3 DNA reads TGTGCCAGTAGTAACCGACACGTCTCTGGGGCCAACGTCCTGACTTTC. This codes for CASSNRHVSGANVLTF.

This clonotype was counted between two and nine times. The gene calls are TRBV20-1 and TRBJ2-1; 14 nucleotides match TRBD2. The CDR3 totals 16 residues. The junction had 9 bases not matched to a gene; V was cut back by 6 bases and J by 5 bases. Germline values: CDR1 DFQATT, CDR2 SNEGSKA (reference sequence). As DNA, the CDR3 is TGCAGTGCAACAGGACTAGCGGGAGGCAGGGACAATGAGCAGTTCTTC. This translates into CSATGLAGGRDNEQFF.

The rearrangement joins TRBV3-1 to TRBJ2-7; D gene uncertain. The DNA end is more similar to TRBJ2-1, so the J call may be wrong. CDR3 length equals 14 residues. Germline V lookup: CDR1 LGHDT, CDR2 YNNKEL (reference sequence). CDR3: CASSQEKKANEQFF. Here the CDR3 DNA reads TGTGCCAGCAGCCAAGAAAAGAAGGCCAATGAGCAGTTCTTC.

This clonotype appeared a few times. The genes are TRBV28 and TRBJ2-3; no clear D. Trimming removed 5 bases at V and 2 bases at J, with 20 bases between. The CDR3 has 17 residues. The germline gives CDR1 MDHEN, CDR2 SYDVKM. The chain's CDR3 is CASSLNFIGFTTDTQYF. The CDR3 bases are TGTGCCAGCAGTCTCAACTTTATAGGGTTTACCACAGATACGCAGTATTTT.

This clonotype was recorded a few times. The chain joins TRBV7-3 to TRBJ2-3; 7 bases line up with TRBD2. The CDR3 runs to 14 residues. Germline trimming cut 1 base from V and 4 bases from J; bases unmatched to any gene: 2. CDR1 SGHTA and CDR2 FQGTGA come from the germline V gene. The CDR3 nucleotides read TGTGCCAGCAGCTTAAGCCTAGCGGCAGATACGCAGTATTTT. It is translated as CASSLSLAADTQYF.

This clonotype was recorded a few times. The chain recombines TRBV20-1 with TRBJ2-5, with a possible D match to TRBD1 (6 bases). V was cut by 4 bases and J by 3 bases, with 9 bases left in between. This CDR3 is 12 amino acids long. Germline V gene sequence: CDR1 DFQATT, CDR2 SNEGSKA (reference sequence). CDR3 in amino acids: CSANYREETQYF. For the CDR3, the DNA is TGCAGTGCTAACTACAGGGAAGAGACCCAGTACTTC.

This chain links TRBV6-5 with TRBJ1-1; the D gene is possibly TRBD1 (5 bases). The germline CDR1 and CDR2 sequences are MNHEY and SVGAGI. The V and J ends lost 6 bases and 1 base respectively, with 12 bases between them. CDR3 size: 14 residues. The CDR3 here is CASSRQSQNTEAFF. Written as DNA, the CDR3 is TGTGCCAGCAGCCGACAGAGTCAGAACACTGAAGCTTTCTTT.

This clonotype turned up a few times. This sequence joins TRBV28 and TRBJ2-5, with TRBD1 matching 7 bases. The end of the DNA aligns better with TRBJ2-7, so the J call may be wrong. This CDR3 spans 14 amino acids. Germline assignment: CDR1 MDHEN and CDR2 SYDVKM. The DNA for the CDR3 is TGTGCCAGCACCTACAGGGGTGCTACCTACGAGCAGTACTTC. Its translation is CASTYRGATYEQYF.

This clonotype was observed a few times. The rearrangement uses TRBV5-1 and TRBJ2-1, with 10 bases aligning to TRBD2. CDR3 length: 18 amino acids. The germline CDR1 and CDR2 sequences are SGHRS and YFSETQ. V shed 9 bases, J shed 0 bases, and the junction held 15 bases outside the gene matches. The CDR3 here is CATRTSGTPTSSYNEQFF. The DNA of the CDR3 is TGCGCCACCAGGACTAGCGGTACCCCAACCAGCTCCTACAATGAGCAGTTCTTC.

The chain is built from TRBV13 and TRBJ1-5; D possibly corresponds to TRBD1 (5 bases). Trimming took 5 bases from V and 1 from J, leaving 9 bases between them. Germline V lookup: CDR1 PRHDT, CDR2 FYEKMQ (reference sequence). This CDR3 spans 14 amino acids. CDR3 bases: TGTGCCAGCAGCCTCCGGGACAGCAATCAGCCCCAGCATTTT. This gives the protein CASSLRDSNQPQHF.

CDR3 DNA sequence: TGCAGTGCTAGAGACCAAGCGGGAGCGGAAAACATTCAGTACTTC. It codes for CSARDQAGAENIQYF. This rearrangement joins TRBV20-1 to TRBJ2-4; 8 bases map to TRBD2. The CDR3 contains 15 residues. V lost 0 bases, J lost 5 bases, and 6 bases stayed unmatched. CDR1 and CDR2 from the germline V gene are DFQATT and SNEGSKA (reference sequence).

CDR3 in DNA: TGTGCCAGCAGCCCCCGTCCCAGCGGGGGGACCTACGAGCAGTACTTC. It encodes CASSPRPSGGTYEQYF. The chain employs TRBV7-2 and TRBJ2-1, with 9 bases lining up with TRBD2. The DNA end favors TRBJ2-7, so the J call may be wrong. This CDR3 has 16 residues. Germline V lookup: CDR1 SGHTA, CDR2 FQGNSA.

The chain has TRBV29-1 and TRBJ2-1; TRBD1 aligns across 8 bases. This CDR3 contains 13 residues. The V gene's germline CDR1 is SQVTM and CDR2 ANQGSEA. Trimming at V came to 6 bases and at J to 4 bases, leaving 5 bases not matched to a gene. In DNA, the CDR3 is TGCAGCGTGACAGGGGTGGGATACAATGAGCAGTTCTTC. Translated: CSVTGVGYNEQFF.

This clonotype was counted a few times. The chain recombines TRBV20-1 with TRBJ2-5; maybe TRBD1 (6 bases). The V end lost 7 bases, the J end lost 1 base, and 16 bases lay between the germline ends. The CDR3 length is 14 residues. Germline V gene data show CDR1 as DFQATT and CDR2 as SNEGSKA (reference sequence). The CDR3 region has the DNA TGCAGTGGTGGTGGGAGACAGGTCCAAGAGACCCAGTACTTC. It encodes CSGGGRQVQETQYF.

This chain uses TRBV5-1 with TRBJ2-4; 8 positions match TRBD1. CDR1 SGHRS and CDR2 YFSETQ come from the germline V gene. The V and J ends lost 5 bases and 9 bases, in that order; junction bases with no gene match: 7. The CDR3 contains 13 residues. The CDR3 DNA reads TGCGCCAGCAGACCAGGGGGCGATGCCATTCAGTACTTC. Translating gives CASRPGGDAIQYF. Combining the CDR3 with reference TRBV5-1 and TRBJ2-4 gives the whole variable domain KAGVTQTPRYLIKTRGQQVTLSCSPISGHRSVSWYQQTPGQGLQFLFEYFSETQRNKGNFPGRFSGRQFSNSRSEMNVSTLELGDSALYLCASRPGGDAIQYFGAGTRLSVL.

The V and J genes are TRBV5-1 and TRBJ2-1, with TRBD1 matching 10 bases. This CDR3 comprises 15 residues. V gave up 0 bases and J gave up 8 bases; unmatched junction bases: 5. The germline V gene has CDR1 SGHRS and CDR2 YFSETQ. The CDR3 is CASSLAGTGEHEQFF. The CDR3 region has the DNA TGCGCCAGCAGCTTGGCCGGGACAGGGGAGCATGAGCAGTTCTTC.

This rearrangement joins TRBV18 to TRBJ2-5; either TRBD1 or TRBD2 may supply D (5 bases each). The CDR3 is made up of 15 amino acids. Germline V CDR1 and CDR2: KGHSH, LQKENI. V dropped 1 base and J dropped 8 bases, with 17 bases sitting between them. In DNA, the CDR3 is TGTGCCAGCTCACCACGTGAGGGGCCGCTTGATACCCAGTACTTC. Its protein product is CASSPREGPLDTQYF.

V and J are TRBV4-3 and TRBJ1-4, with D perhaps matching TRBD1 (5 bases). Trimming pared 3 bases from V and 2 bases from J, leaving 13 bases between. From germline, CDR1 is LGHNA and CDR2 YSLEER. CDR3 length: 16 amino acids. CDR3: CASSQLTGGTNEKLFF. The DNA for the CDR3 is TGCGCCAGCAGCCAGCTAACAGGAGGCACTAATGAAAAACTGTTTTTT.

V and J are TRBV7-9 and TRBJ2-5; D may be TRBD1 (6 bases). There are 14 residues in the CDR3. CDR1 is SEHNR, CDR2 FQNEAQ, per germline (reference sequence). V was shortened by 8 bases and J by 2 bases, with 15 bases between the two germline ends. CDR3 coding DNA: TGTGCCAGCTGTCAGGGGTCAGGTCAAGAGACCCAGTACTTC. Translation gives CASCQGSGQETQYF.

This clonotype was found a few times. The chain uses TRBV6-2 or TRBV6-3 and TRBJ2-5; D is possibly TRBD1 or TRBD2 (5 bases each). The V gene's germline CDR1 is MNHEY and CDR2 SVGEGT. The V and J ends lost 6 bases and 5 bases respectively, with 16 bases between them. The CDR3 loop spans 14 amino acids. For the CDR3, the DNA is TGTGCCAGCAGGAGCCCGAGGGGTGGGGAGACCCAGTACTTC. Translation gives CASRSPRGGETQYF.

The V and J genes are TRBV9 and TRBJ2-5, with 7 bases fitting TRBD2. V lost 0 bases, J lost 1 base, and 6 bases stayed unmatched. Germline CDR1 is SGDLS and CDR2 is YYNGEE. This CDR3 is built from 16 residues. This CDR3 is CASSVGSSGSQETQYF. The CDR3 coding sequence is TGTGCCAGCAGCGTAGGTTCTAGCGGCTCCCAAGAGACCCAGTACTTC.